The sequence of this TCR beta chain was determined in a study of identical twins. In TCRdb, the 5' RACE reads were re-called with MiXCR into one record per CDR3 protein. The table records roughly 500,000 distinct CDR3 sequences, approximately 22% of them present only once. Of note for this clonotype: The junction and the germline gene differ at one end; a read error may be behind it.

CDR3 length equals 9 residues. Germline V gives CDR1 SGHTA, CDR2 FQGNSA. In addition, the sample was reused for a study of T cells expressing NK-cell markers. That report adds: It was from sorted CD3+CD56+NKG2C+, CD3+CD56+NKG2C- and CD3+CD56-NKG2C+ T cells that TCR beta repertoires came. With respect to HCMV, seven of the eight sequenced donors were seropositive, and one was seronegative. Whether expanded NKG2C+ T cell clones recognized HCMV stayed uncertain.

The sequence was obtained from a young woman in good health. The chain employs TRBV7-2 and TRBJ1-2; the D gene is possibly TRBD1 (5 bases). The sample was CD4+ T cells sorted from blood. CDR3 region: CASSLGTPF. In DNA, the CDR3 is TGTGCCAGCAGCTTAGGGACACCTTTC.